This TCR beta chain was identified during a study of blood T cell repertoires in COVID-19. Study as a whole: The study drew acute and convalescent COVID-19 samples from the United States, Italy and Spain.

Participants' reported clinical history set cohort assignment. Trimming removed 0 bases from V and 4 bases from J, with 9 bases in between. Germline V gene lookup returns CDR1 MGHRA and CDR2 YSYEKL. The CDR3 has 14 amino acids. Per the study methods: Reference gene primers were amplified, and this amplification served to estimate nucleated cell counts. Using immunoSEQ multiplex PCR, the repertoire was profiled, and TCRdb retains in-frame clones only, with some absent. Clone size and the V and J calls come from that table; the DNA yielded D and trimming. The sample yields approximately 310,000 clones, about 85% seen once.

The sample was PBMCs or T cells enriched from blood (not recorded which). This TCR was recovered from a woman aged 25-40 years who had been exposed to COVID-19. J is TRBJ1-2 and V is TRBV4-1, with a possible D match to TRBD1 (5 bases). The CDR3 sequence: CASSQEPQGYGYTF. Here the CDR3 DNA reads TGCGCCAGCAGCCAAGAGCCCCAGGGCTATGGCTACACCTTC.